This paragraph covers one T cell receptor (beta chain) sequence. Per the authors' pipeline: Reference gene primer amplification yielded estimated nucleated cell counts. Sequencing used immunoSEQ multiplex PCR; TCRdb keeps in-frame clones, though not all of them. The V and J calls and clone size were taken over from that table, and D and trimming were inferred from the DNA. Of some 130,000 clones listed, about nine tenths are singletons. This sample is part of a study of blood T cell repertoires in COVID-19. Study at large: Samples came from the United States, Italy and Spain, spanning acute and convalescent COVID-19. T cells, B-cell-depleted T cells, or PBMCs supplied cDNA or gDNA.

Germline trimming cut 2 bases from V and 7 bases from J; bases unmatched to any gene: 0. This CDR3 is 14 amino acids long. Germline CDR1 reads KGHSH; CDR2 reads LQKENI. This sequence joins TRBV18 and TRBJ1-6; 9 positions match TRBD1. This TCR came from a man between 50 and 59 years old with acute or convalescent COVID-19. Sequencing was performed on peripheral blood. This CDR3 reads CASSPGQGNSPLHF. The CDR3 DNA follows: TGTGCCAGCTCACCAGGACAGGGGAATTCACCCCTCCACTTT.